These 2 T cell receptor beta chains were sequenced from one sample in a study of T cell responses to AZD1222 COVID-19 vaccine. Only in-frame clones appear in the TCRdb table, and some are missing; sequencing was by immunoSEQ multiplex PCR. The sample has some 99,000 clones, about 88% seen once. The sequenced sample was peripheral blood, obtained on day 0 of AZD1222 vaccination. These receptors were obtained from an adult in good health.

The chain links TRBV25-1 to TRBJ1-2; D is ambiguous. Germline V gives CDR1 MGHDK, CDR2 SYGVNS. V lost 5 bases and J 4 bases, leaving 8 bases between the germline ends. The length of the CDR3 is 12 residues. CDR3 sequence: CASSRGLYGYTF. The CDR3 coding sequence is TGTGCCAGCAGTCGAGGTCTCTATGGCTACACCTTC.

The rearrangement links TRBV6-6 to TRBJ2-1; either TRBD1 or TRBD2 may supply D (5 bases each). Between the trimmed V and J ends, which lost 7 bases and 2 bases, there was a span of 18 bases. CDR3 length: 16 amino acids. Germline assignment: CDR1 MNHNY and CDR2 SVGAGI (reference sequence). The CDR3 DNA reads TGTGCCAGCAAACCACCCCGGGACCATCCCTACAATGAGCAGTTCTTC. This encodes CASKPPRDHPYNEQFF.